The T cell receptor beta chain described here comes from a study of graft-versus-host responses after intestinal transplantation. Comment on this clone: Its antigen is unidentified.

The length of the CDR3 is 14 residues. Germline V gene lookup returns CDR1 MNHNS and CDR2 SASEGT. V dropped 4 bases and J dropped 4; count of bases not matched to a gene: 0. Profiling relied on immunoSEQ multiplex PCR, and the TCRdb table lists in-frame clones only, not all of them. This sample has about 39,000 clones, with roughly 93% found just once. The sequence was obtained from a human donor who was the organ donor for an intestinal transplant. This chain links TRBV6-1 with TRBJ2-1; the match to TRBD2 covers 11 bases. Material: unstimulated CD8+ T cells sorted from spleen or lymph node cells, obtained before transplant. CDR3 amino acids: CASSGLAGYNEQFF. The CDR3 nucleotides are TGTGCCAGCAGTGGACTAGCGGGATACAATGAGCAGTTCTTC.